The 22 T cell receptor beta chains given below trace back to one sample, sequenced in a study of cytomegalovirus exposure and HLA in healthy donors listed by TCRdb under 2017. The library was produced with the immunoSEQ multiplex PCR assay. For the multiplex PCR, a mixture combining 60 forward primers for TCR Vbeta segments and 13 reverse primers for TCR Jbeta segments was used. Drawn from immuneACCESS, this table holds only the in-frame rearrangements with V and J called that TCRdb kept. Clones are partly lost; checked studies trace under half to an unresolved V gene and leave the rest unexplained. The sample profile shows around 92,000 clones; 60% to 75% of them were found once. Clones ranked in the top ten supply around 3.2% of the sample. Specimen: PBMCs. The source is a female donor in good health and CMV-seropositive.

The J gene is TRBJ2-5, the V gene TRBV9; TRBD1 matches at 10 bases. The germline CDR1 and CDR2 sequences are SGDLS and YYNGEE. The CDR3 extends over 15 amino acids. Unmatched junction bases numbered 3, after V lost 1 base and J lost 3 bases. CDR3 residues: CASSVKGTGEETQYF. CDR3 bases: TGTGCCAGCAGCGTAAAGGGGACAGGGGAAGAGACCCAGTACTTC.

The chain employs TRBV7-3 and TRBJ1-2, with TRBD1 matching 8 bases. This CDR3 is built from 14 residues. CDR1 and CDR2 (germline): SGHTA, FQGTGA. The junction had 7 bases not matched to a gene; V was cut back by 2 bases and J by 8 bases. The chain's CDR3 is CASSLGTGAEGYTF. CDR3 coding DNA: TGTGCCAGCAGCTTAGGGACAGGTGCGGAAGGCTACACCTTC.

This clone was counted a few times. CDR3 region: CASRGTSGLPEQYF. CDR3 coding DNA: TGTGCCAGCAGGGGGACTAGCGGGCTCCCCGAGCAGTACTTC. V gene TRBV2 combines with J gene TRBJ2-7, with 12 bases aligning to TRBD2. Germline CDR1 reads SNHLY; CDR2 reads FYNNEI. This CDR3 spans 14 amino acids. Trimming at V came to 6 bases and at J to 6 bases, leaving 6 bases not matched to a gene.

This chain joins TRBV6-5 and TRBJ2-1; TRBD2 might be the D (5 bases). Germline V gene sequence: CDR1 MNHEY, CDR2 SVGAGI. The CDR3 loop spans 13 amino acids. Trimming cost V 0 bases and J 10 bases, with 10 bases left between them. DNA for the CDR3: TGTGCCAGCAGTTACTCGCGTCTAGCAGAGCAGTTCTTC. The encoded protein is CASSYSRLAEQFF.

The CDR3 DNA reads TGCAGCGTTACTGGGACAGGGGGCCTCTCTGGGGCCAACGTCCTGACTTTC. Encoded protein: CSVTGTGGLSGANVLTF. The genes are TRBV29-1 and TRBJ2-6; 12 bases line up with TRBD1. The CDR3 spans 17 residues. Germline CDR1 SQVTM, CDR2 ANQGSEA. Trimming at V came to 5 bases and at J to 0 bases, leaving 5 bases not matched to a gene.

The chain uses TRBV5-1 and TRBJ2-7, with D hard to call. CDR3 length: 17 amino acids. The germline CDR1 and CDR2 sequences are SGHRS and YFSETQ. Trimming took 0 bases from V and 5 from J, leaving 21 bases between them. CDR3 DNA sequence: TGCGCCAGCAGCTTGGACTATTCCCCCTATTATTCCCACGAGCAGTACTTC. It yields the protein CASSLDYSPYYSHEQYF.

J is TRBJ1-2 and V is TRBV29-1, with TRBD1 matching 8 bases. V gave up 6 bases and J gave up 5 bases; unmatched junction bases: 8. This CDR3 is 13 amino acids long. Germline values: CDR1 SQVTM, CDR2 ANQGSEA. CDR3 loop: CSVADRVGYGYTF. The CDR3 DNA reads TGCAGCGTCGCGGACAGGGTGGGGTATGGCTACACCTTC. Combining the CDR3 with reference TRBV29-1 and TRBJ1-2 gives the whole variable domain SAVISQKPSRDICQRGTSLTIQCQVDSQVTMMFWYRQQPGQSLTLIATANQGSEATYESGFVIDKFPISRPNLTFSTLTVSNMSPEDSSIYLCSVADRVGYGYTFGSGTRLTVV.

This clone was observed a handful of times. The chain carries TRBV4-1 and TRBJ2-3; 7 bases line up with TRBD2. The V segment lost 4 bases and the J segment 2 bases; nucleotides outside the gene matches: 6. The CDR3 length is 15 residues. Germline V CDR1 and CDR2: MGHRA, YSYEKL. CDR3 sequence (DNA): TGCGCCAGCAGCCTGAGACTAGCAGCCACAGATACGCAGTATTTT. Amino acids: CASSLRLAATDTQYF.

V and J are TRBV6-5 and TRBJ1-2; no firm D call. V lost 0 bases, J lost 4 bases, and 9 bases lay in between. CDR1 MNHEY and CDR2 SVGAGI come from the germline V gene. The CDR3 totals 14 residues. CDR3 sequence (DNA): TGTGCCAGCAGTTACTCGACTCGCAGCTATGGCTACACCTTC. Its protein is CASSYSTRSYGYTF.

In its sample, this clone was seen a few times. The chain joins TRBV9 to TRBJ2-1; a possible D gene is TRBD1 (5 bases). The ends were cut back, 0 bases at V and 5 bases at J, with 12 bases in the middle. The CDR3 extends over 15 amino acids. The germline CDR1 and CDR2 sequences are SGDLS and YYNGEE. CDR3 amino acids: CASSVAWGRNNEQFF. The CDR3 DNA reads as TGTGCCAGCAGCGTAGCCTGGGGCAGGAACAATGAGCAGTTCTTC.

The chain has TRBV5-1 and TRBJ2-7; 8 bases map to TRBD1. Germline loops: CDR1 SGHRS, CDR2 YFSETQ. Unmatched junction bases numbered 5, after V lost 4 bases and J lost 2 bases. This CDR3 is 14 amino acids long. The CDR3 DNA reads TGCGCCAGCAGCGGACAGGGACTTCCCTACGAGCAGTACTTC. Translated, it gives CASSGQGLPYEQYF.

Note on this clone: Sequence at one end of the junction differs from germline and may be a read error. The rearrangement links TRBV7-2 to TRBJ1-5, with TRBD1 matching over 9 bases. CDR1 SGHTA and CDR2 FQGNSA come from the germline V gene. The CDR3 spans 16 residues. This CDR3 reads CASSPKITGGYQPRHF. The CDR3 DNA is TGTGCCAGCAGCCCCAAGATTACAGGGGGCTATCAGCCCCGGCATTTT.

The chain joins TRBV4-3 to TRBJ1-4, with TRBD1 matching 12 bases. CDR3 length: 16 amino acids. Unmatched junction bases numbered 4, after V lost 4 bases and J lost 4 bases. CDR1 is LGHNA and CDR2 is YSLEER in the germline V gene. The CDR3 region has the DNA TGCGCCAGCAGCCGGGGACAGGGGGCGCATAATGAAAAACTGTTTTTT. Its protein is CASSRGQGAHNEKLFF.

In DNA form, the CDR3 reads TGTGCCAGCAGTGTCCTCACTGAAGCTTTCTTT. It specifies CASSVLTEAFF. The gene calls are TRBV2 and TRBJ1-1; no firm D call. Germline loops: CDR1 SNHLY, CDR2 FYNNEI. Trimming removed 4 bases from V and 4 bases from J, with 4 bases in between. The CDR3 has 11 residues.

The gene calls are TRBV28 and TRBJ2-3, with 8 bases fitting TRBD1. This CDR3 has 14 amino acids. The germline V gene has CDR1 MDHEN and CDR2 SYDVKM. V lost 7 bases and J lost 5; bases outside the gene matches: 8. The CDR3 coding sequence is TGTGCCAGCATTAGGGGACAGGCGGTAGATACGCAGTATTTT. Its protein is CASIRGQAVDTQYF.

CDR3: CASSSSGVGNTIYF. The CDR3 DNA follows: TGTGCCAGCAGCTCCTCAGGGGTTGGAAACACCATATATTTT. V usage is TRBV7-9 and J usage is TRBJ1-3; tentative D call: TRBD1 (6 bases). This CDR3 spans 14 amino acids. Per the germline V gene, CDR1 is SEHNR and CDR2 is FQNEAQ (reference sequence). V lost 4 bases and J 3 bases, leaving 10 bases between the germline ends.

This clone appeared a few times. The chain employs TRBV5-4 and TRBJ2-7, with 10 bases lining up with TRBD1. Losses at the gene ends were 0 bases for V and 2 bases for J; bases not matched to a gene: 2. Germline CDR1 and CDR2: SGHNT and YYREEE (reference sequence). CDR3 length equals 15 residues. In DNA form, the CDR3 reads TGTGCCAGCAGCTTGGCCGGACAGGGGGCCTACGAGCAGTACTTC. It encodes CASSLAGQGAYEQYF.

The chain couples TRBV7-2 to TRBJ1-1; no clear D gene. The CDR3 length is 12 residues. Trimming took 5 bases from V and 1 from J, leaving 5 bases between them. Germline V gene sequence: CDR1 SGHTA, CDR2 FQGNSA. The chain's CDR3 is CASSPQNTEAFF. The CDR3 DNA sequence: TGTGCCAGCAGCCCCCAGAACACTGAAGCTTTCTTT.

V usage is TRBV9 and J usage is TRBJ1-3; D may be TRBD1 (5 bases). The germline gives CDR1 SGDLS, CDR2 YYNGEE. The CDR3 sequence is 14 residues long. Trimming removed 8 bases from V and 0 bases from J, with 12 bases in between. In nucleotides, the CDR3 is TGTGCCAGTACGGCGGGGGGCTCTGGAAACACCATATATTTT. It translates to CASTAGGSGNTIYF.

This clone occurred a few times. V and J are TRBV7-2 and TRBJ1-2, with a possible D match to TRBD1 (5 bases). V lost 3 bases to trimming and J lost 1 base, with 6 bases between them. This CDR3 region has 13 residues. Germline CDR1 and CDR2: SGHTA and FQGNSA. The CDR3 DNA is TGTGCCAGCAGCTTCGACAGTAACTATGGCTACACCTTC. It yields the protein CASSFDSNYGYTF.

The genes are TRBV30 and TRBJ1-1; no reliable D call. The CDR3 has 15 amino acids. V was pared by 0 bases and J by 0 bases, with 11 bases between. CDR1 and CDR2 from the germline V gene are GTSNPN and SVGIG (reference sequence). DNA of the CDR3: TGTGCCTGGAGTGTACGGGGTTTGATGAACACTGAAGCTTTCTTT. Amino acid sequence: CAWSVRGLMNTEAFF.

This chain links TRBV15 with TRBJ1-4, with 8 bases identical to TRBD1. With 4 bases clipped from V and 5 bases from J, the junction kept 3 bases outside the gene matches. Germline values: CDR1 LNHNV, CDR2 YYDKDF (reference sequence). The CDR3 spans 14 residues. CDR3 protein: CATSKDRGNEKLFF. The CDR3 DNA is TGTGCCACCAGCAAAGACAGGGGAAATGAAAAACTGTTTTTT.